Listed below are T cell receptor beta chains from one sample, sequenced in a study of response to subunit inactivated influenza vaccine. TCRdb recomputed calls from the RT-PCR reads with MiXCR, one row per CDR3 protein. The data contain around 760,000 distinct CDR3 sequences, over 11% of them singletons. The sample consisted of PBMCs from blood, taken approximately 15 days before vaccination. The origin of the receptors is a man in his forties or fifties who received an inactivated influenza vaccine. Each CDR3 is given with its conserved first and last residue. A D gene is named only where the DNA matches it firmly.

TRBV10-3	TRBJ2-2	TRBD1	CAIGTGNTGELFF
TRBV7-2	TRBJ2-2	-	CASSLGLASGELFF
TRBV28	TRBJ2-1	-	CASSLRGGAGSTLFNEQFF
TRBV28	TRBJ1-5	-	CASSYTSYWDSNQPQHF
TRBV28	TRBJ2-2	-	CASSLQFGDTGELFF
TRBV27	TRBJ2-6	TRBD1	CASSQQGRWSGANVLTF
TRBV14	TRBJ1-1	TRBD1	CASSPHRGQRLNTEAFF
TRBV7-6	TRBJ2-5	TRBD1	CASSPGRTGGRETQYF
TRBV7-2	TRBJ2-5	-	CASSYSGPGLQETQYF
TRBV5-1	TRBJ1-1	-	CASSPRGTEAFF
TRBV4-1	TRBJ1-4	-	CASSQEDRINEKLFF
TRBV6-1	TRBJ1-2	TRBD1	CASRPGTEYGYTF
TRBV10-3	TRBJ2-6	TRBD1	CAIAGTGGAGANVLTF
TRBV7-2	TRBJ2-2	-	CASSRRESGELFF
TRBV27	TRBJ1-4	-	CASSYRGNQGEKLFF
TRBV18	TRBJ2-3	-	CASSPIQESTDTHYF
TRBV5-1	TRBJ2-2	TRBD1	CASSLAGTGVNTGELFF
TRBV5-6	TRBJ2-4	-	CASSRPAGIQYF
TRBV12-3/TRBV12-4	TRBJ2-2	-	CASRSSGPNTGELFF
TRBV7-2	TRBJ2-3	-	CASSSSVRGGDTQYF
TRBV5-5	TRBJ2-3	-	CASSLADIIADTQYF
TRBV7-2	TRBJ2-1	-	CASSLAVGQFF
TRBV3-1	TRBJ2-5	TRBD2	CASSLISGGASDETQYF
TRBV5-4	TRBJ2-1	-	CASSPEASAYNEQFF
TRBV12-3/TRBV12-4	TRBJ2-1	-	CASRPPAKGIGEQFF
TRBV29-1	TRBJ2-1	-	CSVGSLGAYNEQFF
TRBV28	TRBJ2-2	-	CASSLWAGFTLTGELFF
TRBV5-1	TRBJ1-1	TRBD1	CASSLAGQVNTEAFF
TRBV6-1	TRBJ1-2	-	CASSDPRHGYTF
TRBV10-3	TRBJ2-2	-	CAIRGIGELFF
TRBV11-1	TRBJ1-1	-	CASNGVFSKDTEAFF